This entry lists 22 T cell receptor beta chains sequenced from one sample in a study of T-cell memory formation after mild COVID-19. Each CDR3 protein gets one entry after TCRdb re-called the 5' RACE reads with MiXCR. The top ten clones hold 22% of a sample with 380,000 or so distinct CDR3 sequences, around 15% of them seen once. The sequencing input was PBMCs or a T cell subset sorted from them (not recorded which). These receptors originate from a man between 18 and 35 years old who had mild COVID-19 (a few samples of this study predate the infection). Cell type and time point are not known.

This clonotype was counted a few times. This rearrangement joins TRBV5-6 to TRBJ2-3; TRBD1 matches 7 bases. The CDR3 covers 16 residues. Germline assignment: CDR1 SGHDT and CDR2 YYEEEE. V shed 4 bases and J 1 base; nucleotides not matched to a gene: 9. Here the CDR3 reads CASSQHRGVGTDTQYF. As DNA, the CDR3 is TGTGCCAGCAGCCAACACAGGGGTGTTGGCACAGATACGCAGTATTTT.

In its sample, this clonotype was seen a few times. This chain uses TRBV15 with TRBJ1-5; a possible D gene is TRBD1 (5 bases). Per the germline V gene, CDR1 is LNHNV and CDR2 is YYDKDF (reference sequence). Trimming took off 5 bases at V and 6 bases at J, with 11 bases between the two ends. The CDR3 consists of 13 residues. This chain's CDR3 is CATSGSTGQPQHF. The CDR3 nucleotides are TGTGCCACCAGCGGATCTACAGGTCAGCCCCAGCATTTT. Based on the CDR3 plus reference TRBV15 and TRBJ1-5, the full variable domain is DAMVIQNPRYQVTQFGKPVTLSCSQTLNHNVMYWYQQKSSQAPKLLFHYYDKDFNNEADTPDNFQSRRPNTSFCFLDIRSPGLGDTAMYLCATSGSTGQPQHFGDGTRLSIL.

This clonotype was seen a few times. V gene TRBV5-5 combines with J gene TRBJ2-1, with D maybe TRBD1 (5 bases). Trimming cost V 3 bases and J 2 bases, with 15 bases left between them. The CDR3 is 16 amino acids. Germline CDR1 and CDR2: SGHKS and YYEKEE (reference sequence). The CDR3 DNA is TGTGCCAGCAGCTGGCAGGGATCCGCCGCCTACAATGAGCAGTTCTTC. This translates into CASSWQGSAAYNEQFF.

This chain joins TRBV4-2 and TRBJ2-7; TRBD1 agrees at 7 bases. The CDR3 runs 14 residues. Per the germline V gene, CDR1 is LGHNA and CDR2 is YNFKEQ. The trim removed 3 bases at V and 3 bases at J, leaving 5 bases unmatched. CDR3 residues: CASSHRDRDYEQYF. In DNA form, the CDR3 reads TGTGCCAGCAGCCACCGGGACAGAGACTACGAGCAGTACTTC.

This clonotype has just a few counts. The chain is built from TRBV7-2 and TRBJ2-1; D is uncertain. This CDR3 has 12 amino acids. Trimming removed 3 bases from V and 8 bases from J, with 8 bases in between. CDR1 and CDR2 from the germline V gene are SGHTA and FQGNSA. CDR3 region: CASSFRRDEQFF. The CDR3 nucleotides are TGTGCCAGCAGCTTCAGACGGGATGAGCAGTTCTTC.

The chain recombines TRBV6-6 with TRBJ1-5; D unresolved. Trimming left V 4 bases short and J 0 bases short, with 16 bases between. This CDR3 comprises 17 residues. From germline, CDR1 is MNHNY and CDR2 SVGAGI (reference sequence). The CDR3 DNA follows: TGTGCCAGCAGTTCGGTAGACGGATACTTTAGCAATCAGCCCCAGCATTTT. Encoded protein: CASSSVDGYFSNQPQHF.

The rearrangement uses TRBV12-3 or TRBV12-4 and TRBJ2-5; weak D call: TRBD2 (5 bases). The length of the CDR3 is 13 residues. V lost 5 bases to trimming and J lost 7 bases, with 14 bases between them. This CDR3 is CASSRSGSATQYF. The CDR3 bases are TGTGCCAGCAGTCGGAGCGGCAGCGCGACCCAGTACTTC.

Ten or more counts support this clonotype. The CDR3 DNA reads as TGTGCCAGCAGCCAAGCCGTGGGCGAAGAGACCCAGTACTTC. This encodes CASSQAVGEETQYF. The J gene is TRBJ2-5, the V gene TRBV4-2; D not resolved. The CDR3 consists of 14 residues. The germline V gene encodes CDR1 LGHNA and CDR2 YNFKEQ. V lost 1 base and J lost 3, with 9 bases in between.

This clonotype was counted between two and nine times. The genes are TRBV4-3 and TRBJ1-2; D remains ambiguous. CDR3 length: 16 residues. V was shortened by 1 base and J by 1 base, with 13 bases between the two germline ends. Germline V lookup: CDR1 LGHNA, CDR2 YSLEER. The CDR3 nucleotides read TGCGCCAGCAGCCAAGTCTTGCACGTACTTAACTATGGCTACACCTTC. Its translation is CASSQVLHVLNYGYTF.

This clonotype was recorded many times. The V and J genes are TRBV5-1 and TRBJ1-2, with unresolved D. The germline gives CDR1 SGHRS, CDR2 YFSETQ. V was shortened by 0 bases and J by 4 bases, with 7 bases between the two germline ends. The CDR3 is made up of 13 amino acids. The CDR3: CASSLEKGYGYTF. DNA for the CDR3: TGCGCCAGCAGCTTGGAGAAAGGCTATGGCTACACCTTC.

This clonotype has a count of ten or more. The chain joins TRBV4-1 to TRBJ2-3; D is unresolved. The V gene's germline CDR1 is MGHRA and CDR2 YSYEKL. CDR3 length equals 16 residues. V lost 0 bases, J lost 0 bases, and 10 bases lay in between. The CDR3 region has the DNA TGCGCCAGCAGCCAAGAAAGGACCCCCAGCACAGATACGCAGTATTTT. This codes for CASSQERTPSTDTQYF.

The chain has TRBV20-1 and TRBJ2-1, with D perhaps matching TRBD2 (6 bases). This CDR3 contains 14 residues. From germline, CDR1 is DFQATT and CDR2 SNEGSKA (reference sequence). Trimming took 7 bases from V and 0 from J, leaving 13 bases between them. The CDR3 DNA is TGCAGTGGGAGGGCGTGGGGCTCCTACAATGAGCAGTTCTTC. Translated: CSGRAWGSYNEQFF.

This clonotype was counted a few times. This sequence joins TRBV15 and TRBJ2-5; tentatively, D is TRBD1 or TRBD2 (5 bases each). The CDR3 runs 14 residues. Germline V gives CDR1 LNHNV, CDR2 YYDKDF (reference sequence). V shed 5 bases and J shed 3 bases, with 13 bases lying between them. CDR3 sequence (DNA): TGTGCCACCAGCGCGAGAGGGACCAAAGAGACCCAGTACTTC. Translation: CATSARGTKETQYF.

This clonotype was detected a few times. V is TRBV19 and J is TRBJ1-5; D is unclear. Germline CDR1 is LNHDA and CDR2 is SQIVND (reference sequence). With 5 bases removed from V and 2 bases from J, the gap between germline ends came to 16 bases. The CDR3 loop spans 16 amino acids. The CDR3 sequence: CASSAWRGRGNQPQHF. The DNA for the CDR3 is TGTGCCAGTAGTGCCTGGCGGGGAAGGGGCAATCAGCCCCAGCATTTT.

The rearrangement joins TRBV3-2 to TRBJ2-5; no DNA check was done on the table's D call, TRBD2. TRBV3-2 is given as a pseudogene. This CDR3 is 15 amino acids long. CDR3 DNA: TGTGCCAGCAGCCAAGCGATGGGGACCACCGGGTCCCAGTACTTC. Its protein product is CASSQAMGTTGSQYF.

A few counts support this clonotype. CDR3 amino acids: CATSAQGADEQFF. In nucleotides, the CDR3 is TGTGCCACCAGTGCCCAGGGGGCCGATGAGCAGTTCTTC. The chain is built from TRBV24-1 and TRBJ2-1, with TRBD1 identical over 8 bases. Germline V gene lookup returns CDR1 KGHDR and CDR2 SFDVKD. The CDR3 consists of 13 residues. With 5 bases clipped from V and 8 bases from J, the junction kept 4 bases outside the gene matches.

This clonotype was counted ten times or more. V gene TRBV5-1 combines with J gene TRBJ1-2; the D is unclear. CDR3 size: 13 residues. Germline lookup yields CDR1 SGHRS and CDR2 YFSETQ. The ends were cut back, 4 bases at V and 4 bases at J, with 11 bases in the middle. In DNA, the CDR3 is TGCGCCAGCAGCCCCCGGAAGGGCTATGGCTACACCTTC. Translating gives CASSPRKGYGYTF.

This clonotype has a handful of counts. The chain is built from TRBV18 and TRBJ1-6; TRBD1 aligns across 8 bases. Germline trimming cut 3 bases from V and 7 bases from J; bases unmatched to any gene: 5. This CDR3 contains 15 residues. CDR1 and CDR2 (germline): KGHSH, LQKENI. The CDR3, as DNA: TGTGCCAGCTCACCTCCGGACAGGGAGAATTCACCCCTCCACTTT. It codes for CASSPPDRENSPLHF.

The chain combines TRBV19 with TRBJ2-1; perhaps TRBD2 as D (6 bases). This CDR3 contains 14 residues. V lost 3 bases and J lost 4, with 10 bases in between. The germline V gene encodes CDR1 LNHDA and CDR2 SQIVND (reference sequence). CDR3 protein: CASSMRGKYNEQFF. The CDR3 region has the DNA TGTGCCAGTAGTATGCGGGGCAAGTACAATGAGCAGTTCTTC.

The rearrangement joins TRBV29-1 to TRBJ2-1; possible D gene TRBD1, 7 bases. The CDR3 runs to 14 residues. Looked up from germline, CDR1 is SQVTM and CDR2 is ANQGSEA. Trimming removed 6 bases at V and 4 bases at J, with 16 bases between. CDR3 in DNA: TGCAGCGTAATAGGACAGGAGGGGTACAATGAGCAGTTCTTC. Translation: CSVIGQEGYNEQFF.

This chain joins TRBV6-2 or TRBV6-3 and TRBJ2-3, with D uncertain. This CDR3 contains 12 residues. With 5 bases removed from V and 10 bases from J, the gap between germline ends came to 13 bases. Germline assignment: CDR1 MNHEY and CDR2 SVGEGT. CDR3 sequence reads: CASSPPERAQYF. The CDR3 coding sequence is TGTGCCAGCAGTCCCCCTGAACGGGCGCAGTATTTT.

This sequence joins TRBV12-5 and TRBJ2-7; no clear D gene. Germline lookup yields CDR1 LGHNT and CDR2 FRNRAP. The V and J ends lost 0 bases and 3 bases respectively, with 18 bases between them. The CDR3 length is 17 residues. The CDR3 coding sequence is TGTGCTAGTGGTTTGGTACGCGCACGGGCGGCCTTCTACGAGCAGTACTTC. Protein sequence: CASGLVRARAAFYEQYF.